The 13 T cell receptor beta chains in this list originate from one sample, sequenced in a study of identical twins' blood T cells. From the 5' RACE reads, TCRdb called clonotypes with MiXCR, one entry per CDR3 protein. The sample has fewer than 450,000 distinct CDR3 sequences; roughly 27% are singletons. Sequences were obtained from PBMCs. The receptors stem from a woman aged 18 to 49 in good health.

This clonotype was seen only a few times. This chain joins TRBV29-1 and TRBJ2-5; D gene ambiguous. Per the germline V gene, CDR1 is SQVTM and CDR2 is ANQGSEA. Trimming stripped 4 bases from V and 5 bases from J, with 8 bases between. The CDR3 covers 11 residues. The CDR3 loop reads CSVGPGETQYF. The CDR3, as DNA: TGCAGCGTTGGGCCCGGGGAGACCCAGTACTTC.

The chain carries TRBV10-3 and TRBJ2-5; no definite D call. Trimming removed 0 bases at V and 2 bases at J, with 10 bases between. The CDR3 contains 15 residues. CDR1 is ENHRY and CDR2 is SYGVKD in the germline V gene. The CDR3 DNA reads TGTGCCATCAGTGAGTCAACCTTGACTCAAGAGACCCAGTACTTC. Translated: CAISESTLTQETQYF.

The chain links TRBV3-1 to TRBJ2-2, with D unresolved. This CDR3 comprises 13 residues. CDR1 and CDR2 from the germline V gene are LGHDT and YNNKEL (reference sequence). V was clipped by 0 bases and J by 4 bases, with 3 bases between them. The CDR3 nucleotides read TGTGCCAGCAGCCAAGATCCCACCGGGGAGCTGTTTTTT. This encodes CASSQDPTGELFF. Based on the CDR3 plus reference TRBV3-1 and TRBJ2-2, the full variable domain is DTAVSQTPKYLVTQMGNDKSIKCEQNLGHDTMYWYKQDSKKFLKIMFSYNNKELIINETVPNRFSPKSPDKAHLNLHINSLELGDSAVYFCASSQDPTGELFFGEGSRLTVL.

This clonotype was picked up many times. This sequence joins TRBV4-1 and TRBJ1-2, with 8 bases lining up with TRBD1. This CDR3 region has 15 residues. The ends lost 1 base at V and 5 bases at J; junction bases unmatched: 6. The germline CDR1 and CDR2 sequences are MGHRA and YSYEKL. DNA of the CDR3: TGCGCCAGCAGCCAAGTGGACAGGGAAAATTATGGCTACACCTTC. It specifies CASSQVDRENYGYTF.

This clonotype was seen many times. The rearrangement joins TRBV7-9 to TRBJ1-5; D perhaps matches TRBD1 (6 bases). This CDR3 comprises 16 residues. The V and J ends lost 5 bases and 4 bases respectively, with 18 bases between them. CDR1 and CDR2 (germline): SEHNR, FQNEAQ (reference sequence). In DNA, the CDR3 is TGTGCCAGCAGCAAAGGGGACACCTCTTTTAATCAGCCCCAGCATTTT. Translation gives CASSKGDTSFNQPQHF.

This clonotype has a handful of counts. This chain's CDR3 is CASSPSRGFGEKLFF. The CDR3 region has the DNA TGTGCCAGCAGCCCGAGCAGGGGATTCGGTGAAAAACTGTTTTTT. The chain combines TRBV5-4 with TRBJ1-4, with D maybe TRBD1 (6 bases). V dropped 4 bases and J dropped 7 bases, with 17 bases sitting between them. CDR3 length: 15 residues. Germline V CDR1 and CDR2: SGHNT, YYREEE (reference sequence).

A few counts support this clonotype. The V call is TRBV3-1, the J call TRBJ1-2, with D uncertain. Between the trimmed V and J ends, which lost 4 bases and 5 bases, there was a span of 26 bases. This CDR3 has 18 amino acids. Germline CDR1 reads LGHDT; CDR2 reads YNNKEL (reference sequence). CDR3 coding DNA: TGTGCCAGCAGCCTACGGCGTAGGGCGCCCGACGTCAAATATGGCTACACCTTC. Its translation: CASSLRRRAPDVKYGYTF. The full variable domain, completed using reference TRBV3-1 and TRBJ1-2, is DTAVSQTPKYLVTQMGNDKSIKCEQNLGHDTMYWYKQDSKKFLKIMFSYNNKELIINETVPNRFSPKSPDKAHLNLHINSLELGDSAVYFCASSLRRRAPDVKYGYTFGSGTRLTVV.

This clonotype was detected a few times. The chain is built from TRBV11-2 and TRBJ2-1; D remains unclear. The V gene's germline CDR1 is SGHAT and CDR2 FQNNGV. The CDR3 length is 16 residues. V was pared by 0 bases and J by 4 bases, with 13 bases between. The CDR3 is CASSLEGAPPYNEQFF. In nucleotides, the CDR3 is TGTGCCAGCAGCTTAGAGGGTGCCCCCCCTTACAATGAGCAGTTCTTC.

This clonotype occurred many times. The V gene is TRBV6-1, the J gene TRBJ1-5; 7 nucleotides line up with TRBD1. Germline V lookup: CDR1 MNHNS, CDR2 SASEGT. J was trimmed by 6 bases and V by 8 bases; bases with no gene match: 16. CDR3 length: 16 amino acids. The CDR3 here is CASPPSPDRAIQPQHF. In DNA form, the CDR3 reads TGTGCCAGCCCCCCTTCTCCCGACAGGGCGATTCAGCCCCAGCATTTT.

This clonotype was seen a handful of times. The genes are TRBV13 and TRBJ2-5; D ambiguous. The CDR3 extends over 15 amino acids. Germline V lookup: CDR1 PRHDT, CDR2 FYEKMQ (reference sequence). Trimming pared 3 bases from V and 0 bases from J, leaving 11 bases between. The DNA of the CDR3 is TGTGCCAGCAGCTTTTCGCCACAGTACCAAGAGACCCAGTACTTC. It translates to CASSFSPQYQETQYF.

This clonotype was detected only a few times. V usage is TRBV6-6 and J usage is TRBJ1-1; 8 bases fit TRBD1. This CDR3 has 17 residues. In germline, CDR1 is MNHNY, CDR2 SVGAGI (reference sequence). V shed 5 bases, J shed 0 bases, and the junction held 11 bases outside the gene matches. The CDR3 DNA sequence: TGTGCCAGCAGTGAATTAGACAGGGGTTTGATGAACACTGAAGCTTTCTTT. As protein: CASSELDRGLMNTEAFF.

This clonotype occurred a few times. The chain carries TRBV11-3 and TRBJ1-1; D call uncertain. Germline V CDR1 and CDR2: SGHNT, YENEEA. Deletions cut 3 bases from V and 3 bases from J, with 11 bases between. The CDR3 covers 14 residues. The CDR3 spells CASSFDPWDTEAFF. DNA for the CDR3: TGTGCCAGCAGCTTCGACCCTTGGGACACTGAAGCTTTCTTT.

The CDR3 coding sequence is TGTGCCAGCAGCTACACAGGTTATAACGAGCAGTACTTC. The encoded protein is CASSYTGYNEQYF. The chain uses TRBV11-2 and TRBJ2-7; D might be TRBD1 (5 bases). V gave up 4 bases and J gave up 5 bases, with 12 bases separating them. The CDR3 covers 13 residues. CDR1 is SGHAT and CDR2 is FQNNGV in the germline V gene.